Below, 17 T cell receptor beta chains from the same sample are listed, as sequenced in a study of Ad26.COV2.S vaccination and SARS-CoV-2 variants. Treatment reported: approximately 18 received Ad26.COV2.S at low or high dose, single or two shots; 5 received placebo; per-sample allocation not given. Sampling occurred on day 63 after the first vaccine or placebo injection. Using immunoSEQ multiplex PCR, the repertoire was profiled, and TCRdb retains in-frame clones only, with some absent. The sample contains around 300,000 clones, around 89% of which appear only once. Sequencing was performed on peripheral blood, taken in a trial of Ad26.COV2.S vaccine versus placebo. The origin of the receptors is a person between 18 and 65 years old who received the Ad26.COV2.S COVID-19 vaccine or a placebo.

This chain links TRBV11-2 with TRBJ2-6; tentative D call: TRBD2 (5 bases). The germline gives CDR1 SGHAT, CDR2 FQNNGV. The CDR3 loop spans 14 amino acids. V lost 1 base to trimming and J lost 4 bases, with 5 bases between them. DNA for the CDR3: TGTGCCAGCAGCTTAGCGGGGGGGGCCAACGTCCTGACTTTC. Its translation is CASSLAGGANVLTF.

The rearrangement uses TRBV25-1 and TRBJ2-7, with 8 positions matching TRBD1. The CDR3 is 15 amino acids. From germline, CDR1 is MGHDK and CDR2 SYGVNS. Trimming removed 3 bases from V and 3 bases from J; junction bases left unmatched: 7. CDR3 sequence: CASSDSTGGNYEQYF. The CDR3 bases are TGTGCCAGCAGTGATTCAACAGGGGGGAACTACGAGCAGTACTTC.

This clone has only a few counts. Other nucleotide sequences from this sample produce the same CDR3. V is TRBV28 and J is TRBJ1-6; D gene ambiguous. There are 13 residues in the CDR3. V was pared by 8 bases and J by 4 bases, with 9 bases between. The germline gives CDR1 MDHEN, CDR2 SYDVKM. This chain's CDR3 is CASRTGYNSPLHF. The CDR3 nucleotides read TGTGCCAGCCGGACGGGTTATAATTCACCCCTCCACTTT.

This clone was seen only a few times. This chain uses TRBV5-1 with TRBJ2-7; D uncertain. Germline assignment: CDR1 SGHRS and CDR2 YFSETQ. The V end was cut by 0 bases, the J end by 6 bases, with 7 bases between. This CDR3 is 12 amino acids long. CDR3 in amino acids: CASSLALSEQYF. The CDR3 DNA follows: TGCGCCAGCAGCTTGGCCCTCAGCGAGCAGTACTTC.

The CDR3 DNA sequence: TGTGCCAGCAGCCCGGGACTAGTTGGAGATACGCAGTATTTT. Protein product: CASSPGLVGDTQYF. This chain joins TRBV7-2 and TRBJ2-3; TRBD2 agrees at 8 bases. CDR1 is SGHTA and CDR2 is FQGNSA in the germline V gene. V shed 5 bases and J 5 bases; nucleotides not matched to a gene: 6. This CDR3 is 14 amino acids long.

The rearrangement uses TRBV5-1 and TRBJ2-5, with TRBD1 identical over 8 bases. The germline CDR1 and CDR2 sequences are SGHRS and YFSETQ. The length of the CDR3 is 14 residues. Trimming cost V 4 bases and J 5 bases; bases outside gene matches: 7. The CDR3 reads CASSLQGAQETQYF. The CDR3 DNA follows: TGCGCCAGCAGCCTCCAGGGGGCTCAGGAGACCCAGTACTTC.

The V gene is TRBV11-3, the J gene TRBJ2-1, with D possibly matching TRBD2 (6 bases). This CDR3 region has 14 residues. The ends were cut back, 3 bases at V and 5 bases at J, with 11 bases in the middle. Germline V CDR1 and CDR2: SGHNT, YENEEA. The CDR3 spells CASSFSGGDNEQFF. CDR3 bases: TGTGCCAGCAGCTTTAGCGGAGGGGACAATGAGCAGTTCTTC.

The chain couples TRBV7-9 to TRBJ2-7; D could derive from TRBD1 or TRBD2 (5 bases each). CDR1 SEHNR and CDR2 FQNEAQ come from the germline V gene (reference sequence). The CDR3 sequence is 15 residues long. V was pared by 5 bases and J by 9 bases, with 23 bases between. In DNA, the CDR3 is TGTGCCAGCAGCCCCACTTCGGACCTGGGGCGGGTGCAGTACTTC. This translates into CASSPTSDLGRVQYF. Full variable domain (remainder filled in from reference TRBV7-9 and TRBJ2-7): DTGVSQNPRHKITKRGQNVTFRCDPISEHNRLYWYRQTLGQGPEFLTYFQNEAQLEKSRLLSDRFSAERPKGSFSTLEIQRTEQGDSAMYLCASSPTSDLGRVQYFGPGTRLTVT.

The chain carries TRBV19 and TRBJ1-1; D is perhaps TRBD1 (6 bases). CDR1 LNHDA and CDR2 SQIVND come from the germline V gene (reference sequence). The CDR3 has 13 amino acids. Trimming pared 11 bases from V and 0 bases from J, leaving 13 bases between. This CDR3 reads CAVSTGMNTEAFF. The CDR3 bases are TGTGCCGTATCTACAGGGATGAACACTGAAGCTTTCTTT.

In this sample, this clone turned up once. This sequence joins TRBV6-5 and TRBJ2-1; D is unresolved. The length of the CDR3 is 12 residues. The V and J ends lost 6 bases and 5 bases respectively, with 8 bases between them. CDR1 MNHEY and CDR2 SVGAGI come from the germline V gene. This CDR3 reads CASSRTDNEQFF. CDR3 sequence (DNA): TGTGCCAGCAGCCGCACCGACAATGAGCAGTTCTTC.

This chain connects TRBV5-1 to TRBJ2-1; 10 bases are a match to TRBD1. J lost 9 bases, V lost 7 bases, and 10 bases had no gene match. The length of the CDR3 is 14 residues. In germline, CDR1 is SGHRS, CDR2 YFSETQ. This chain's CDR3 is CASLRDRGPSEQFF. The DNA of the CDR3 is TGCGCCAGCTTGAGGGACAGGGGACCGAGTGAGCAGTTCTTC.

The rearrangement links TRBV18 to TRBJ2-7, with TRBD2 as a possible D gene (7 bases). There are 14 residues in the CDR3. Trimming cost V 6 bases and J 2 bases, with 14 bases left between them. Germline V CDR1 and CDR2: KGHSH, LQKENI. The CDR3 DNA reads TGTGCCAGCTCCCGAGGGGGGGGTACCTACGAGCAGTACTTC. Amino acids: CASSRGGGTYEQYF.

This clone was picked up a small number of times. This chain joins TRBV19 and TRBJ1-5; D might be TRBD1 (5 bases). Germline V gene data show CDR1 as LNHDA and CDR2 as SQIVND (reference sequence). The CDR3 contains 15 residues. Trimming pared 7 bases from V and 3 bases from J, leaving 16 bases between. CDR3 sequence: CASIPGGSNNQPQHF. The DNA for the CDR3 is TGTGCCAGTATCCCGGGGGGGAGCAACAATCAGCCCCAGCATTTT. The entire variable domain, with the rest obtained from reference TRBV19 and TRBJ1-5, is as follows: DGGITQSPKYLFRKEGQNVTLSCEQNLNHDAMYWYRQDPGQGLRLIYYSQIVNDFQKGDIAEGYSVSREKKESFPLTVTSAQKNPTAFYLCASIPGGSNNQPQHFGDGTRLSIL.

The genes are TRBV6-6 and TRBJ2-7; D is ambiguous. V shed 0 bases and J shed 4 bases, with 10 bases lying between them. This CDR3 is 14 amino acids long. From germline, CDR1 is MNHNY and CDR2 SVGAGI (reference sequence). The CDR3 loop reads CASSYSNQIYEQYF. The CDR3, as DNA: TGTGCCAGCAGTTACTCGAATCAAATTTACGAGCAGTACTTC.

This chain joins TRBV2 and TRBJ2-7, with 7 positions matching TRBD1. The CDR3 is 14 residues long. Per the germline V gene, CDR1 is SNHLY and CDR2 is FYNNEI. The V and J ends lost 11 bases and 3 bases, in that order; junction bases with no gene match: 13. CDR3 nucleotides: TGTGCCTCCGAGAGAGACAGGGCGTACTACGAGCAGTACTTC. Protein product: CASERDRAYYEQYF.

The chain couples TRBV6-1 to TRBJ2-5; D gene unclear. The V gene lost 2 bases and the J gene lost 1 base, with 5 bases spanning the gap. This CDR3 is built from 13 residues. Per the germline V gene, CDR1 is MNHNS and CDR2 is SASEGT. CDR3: CASSEYTQETQYF. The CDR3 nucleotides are TGTGCCAGCAGTGAATACACCCAAGAGACCCAGTACTTC.

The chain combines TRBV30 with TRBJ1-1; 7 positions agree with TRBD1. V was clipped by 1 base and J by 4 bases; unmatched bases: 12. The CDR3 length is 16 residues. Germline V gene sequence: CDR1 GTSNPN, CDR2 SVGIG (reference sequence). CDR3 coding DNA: TGTGCCTGGAGTGCTGGAGGGGTAGCAGGGGGCACTGAAGCTTTCTTT. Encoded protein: CAWSAGGVAGGTEAFF.